This T cell receptor beta chain was captured by sequencing in a study of T cells in Graves' hyperthyroidism and ophthalmopathy. RNA transcripts served as the template for amplifying TCR beta CDR3 regions. First-round RT-PCR targeting the TCR CDR3 was performed with the HTBI primer set. TCRdb called the multiplex PCR reads again in MiXCR, with one record for every CDR3 protein. The repertoire holds approximately 480,000 distinct CDR3 sequences, with 20% to 25% as singletons. The V end lost 5 bases, the J end lost 2 bases, and 10 bases lay between the germline ends. CDR3 size: 13 residues. CDR1 and CDR2 (germline): SGHNT, YENEEA. Ten or more counts support this clonotype.

This clonotype was sampled from a man between 18 and 35 years old with Graves' hyperthyroidism. V gene TRBV11-3 combines with J gene TRBJ2-7; D is possibly TRBD1 (6 bases). Sequences were obtained from blood. CDR3: CASSPRTAYEQYF. CDR3 sequence (DNA): TGTGCCAGCAGCCCGCGGACAGCCTACGAGCAGTACTTC. The variable domain in full, with the rest retrieved from reference TRBV11-3 and TRBJ2-7, is EAGVVQSPRYKIIEKKQPVAFWCNPISGHNTLYWYLQNLGQGPELLIRYENEEAVDDSQLPKDRFSAERLKGVDSTLKIQPAELGDSAVYLCASSPRTAYEQYFGPGTRLTVT.